The clone carrying this T cell receptor beta chain occurred a few times. In the study's own analysis: Nucleated cell counts were estimated from reference gene primer amplification. This table comes from immunoSEQ multiplex PCR, and its TCRdb copy is limited to in-frame clones, with some not included. V and J calls and clone size come straight from that table; D and trimming were deduced from the DNA. This sample has around 100,000 clones, with more than 70% found just once. The entry originates in a study of blood T cell repertoires in COVID-19. For the study at large: Sites across the United States, Italy and Spain contributed samples from acute and convalescent COVID-19. T cells, B-cell-depleted T cells, or PBMCs supplied cDNA or gDNA.

The CDR3 loop spans 15 amino acids. Losses at the gene ends were 6 bases for V and 2 bases for J; bases not matched to a gene: 7. Germline assignment: CDR1 WNHNN and CDR2 SYGVQD (reference sequence). The sequence was collected from a woman aged 60 to 75 with acute or convalescent COVID-19. The rearrangement links TRBV10-1 to TRBJ2-5; 9 positions match TRBD1. Sequencing input: peripheral blood. CDR3 sequence (DNA): TGCGCCAGCAGAGCCCCTGACAGGGGGCAAGAGACCCAGTACTTC. Protein product: CASRAPDRGQETQYF.